What follows are 12 T cell receptor beta chains derived from one specimen sequenced in a study of shared clonotypes between healthy human individuals. Profiled with immunoSEQ multiplex PCR; TCRdb holds only in-frame clones, not every one. The sample carries roughly 2 million clones, 85% to 95% recorded once. The material sequenced was naive CD4+ T cells sorted from blood. Described subset: CD45RA+ positively selected. These receptors originate from a man between 18 and 35 years old in good health.

On this clone: At one of its ends the junction is not consistent with the germline gene, which may arise from a read error. This sequence joins TRBV7-7 and TRBJ2-1; 15 nucleotides line up with TRBD2. The CDR3 runs to 18 residues. Germline CDR1 SSHAT, CDR2 FNYEAQ (reference sequence). The CDR3 DNA reads as TGTGCTAGCAGCTCAGATGGGACTAGCGGGAGGAGTTACAATGAGCAGTTCTTC. This gives the protein CASSSDGTSGRSYNEQFF. The whole variable domain, remainder taken from reference TRBV7-7 and TRBJ2-1, is GAGVSQSPRYKVTKRGQDVTLRCDPISSHATLYWYQQALGQGPEFLTYFNYEAQPDKSGLPSDRFSAERPEGSISTLTIQRTEQRDSAMYRCASSSDGTSGRSYNEQFFGPGTRLTVL.

V is TRBV5-8 and J is TRBJ1-5; D gene ambiguous. Trimming took off 0 bases at V and 4 bases at J, with 5 bases between the two ends. In germline, CDR1 is SGHTS, CDR2 YDEGEE. The CDR3 length is 13 residues. The CDR3 loop is CASSLGRNQPQHF. In DNA form, the CDR3 reads TGTGCCAGCAGCTTGGGCAGAAATCAGCCCCAGCATTTT.

The CDR3 DNA reads as TGTGCCAGCTGGGCGGTCTCGGGAAAACTGTTTTTT. Its protein is CASWAVSGKLFF. This chain uses TRBV28 with TRBJ1-4; D is unclear. V was trimmed by 8 bases and J by 10 bases, leaving 14 bases between them. Germline loops: CDR1 MDHEN, CDR2 SYDVKM. The CDR3 is 12 amino acids.

This chain connects TRBV5-1 to TRBJ2-7; tentatively, D is TRBD1 (7 bases). CDR1 and CDR2 from the germline V gene are SGHRS and YFSETQ. Trimming cost V 3 bases and J 5 bases, with 18 bases left between them. There are 15 residues in the CDR3. The CDR3 protein is CASSSGDSLGNEQYF. The CDR3 region has the DNA TGCGCCAGCAGCTCGGGGGACAGTCTGGGCAACGAGCAGTACTTC.

The rearrangement joins TRBV12-5 to TRBJ2-7; D perhaps matches TRBD2 (6 bases). Per the germline V gene, CDR1 is LGHNT and CDR2 is FRNRAP. The CDR3 extends over 15 amino acids. V dropped 0 bases and J dropped 6 bases, with 15 bases sitting between them. CDR3 sequence: CASGLVVGEVGEQYF. For the CDR3, the DNA is TGTGCTAGTGGTTTGGTAGTAGGGGAGGTAGGCGAGCAGTACTTC.

The rearrangement joins TRBV5-4 to TRBJ2-5; 8 bases align to TRBD1. The CDR3 extends over 14 amino acids. Germline CDR1 SGHNT, CDR2 YYREEE (reference sequence). V lost 4 bases to trimming and J lost 5 bases; unmatched junction nucleotides: 7. CDR3 residues: CASSLWTGKETQYF. Here the CDR3 DNA reads TGTGCCAGCAGCCTCTGGACAGGGAAGGAGACCCAGTACTTC.

This chain joins TRBV6-6 and TRBJ2-7, with 10 bases that match TRBD2. The junction had 2 bases not matched to a gene; V was cut back by 8 bases and J by 1 base. Germline V lookup: CDR1 MNHNY, CDR2 SVGAGI (reference sequence). This CDR3 is 13 amino acids long. This CDR3 is CASGLAESYEQYF. As DNA, the CDR3 is TGTGCCAGCGGACTAGCGGAGTCCTACGAGCAGTACTTC.

The chain combines TRBV5-6 with TRBJ2-1; tentative D call: TRBD1 (5 bases). The CDR3 consists of 14 residues. Deletions cut 6 bases from V and 9 bases from J, with 19 bases between. From germline, CDR1 is SGHDT and CDR2 YYEEEE. CDR3 nucleotides: TGTGCCAGCAACACTTGGGGCTCTTTGGGTGAGCAGTTCTTC. Encoded protein: CASNTWGSLGEQFF.

The chain combines TRBV5-4 with TRBJ2-7, with D possibly called TRBD1 or TRBD2 (5 bases each). This CDR3 is built from 14 residues. V gave up 3 bases and J gave up 2 bases, with 12 bases separating them. Looked up from germline, CDR1 is SGHNT and CDR2 is YYREEE (reference sequence). This CDR3 is CASSSGTAPYEQYF. The CDR3 DNA is TGTGCCAGCAGCTCCGGGACGGCCCCCTACGAGCAGTACTTC.

J is TRBJ2-1 and V is TRBV30; D remains unclear. The germline V gene encodes CDR1 GTSNPN and CDR2 SVGIG (reference sequence). The V end was cut by 3 bases, the J end by 5 bases, with 8 bases between. The CDR3 contains 12 residues. CDR3 DNA sequence: TGTGCCTGGAGGGACGAGAACAATGAGCAGTTCTTC. Encoded protein: CAWRDENNEQFF.

The chain links TRBV21-1 to TRBJ2-1; the D call of TRBD1 is as the table states it, not checked on the DNA. TRBV21-1 is labeled a pseudogene. The CDR3 extends over 15 amino acids. The CDR3: CASSDPGQRGNEQFF. The DNA of the CDR3 is TGTGCCAGCAGCGATCCGGGACAGAGGGGCAATGAGCAGTTCTTC.

The V gene is TRBV7-9, the J gene TRBJ2-7; no clear D. Per germline, CDR1 SEHNR and CDR2 FQNEAQ (reference sequence). There are 15 residues in the CDR3. Trimming pared 0 bases from V and 1 base from J, leaving 10 bases between. The CDR3 region has the DNA TGTGCCAGCAGCTTAGCGGGCGACCTATCCTACGAGCAGTACTTC. Its translation: CASSLAGDLSYEQYF.